This T cell receptor beta chain emerged from a study of blood T cell repertoires in COVID-19. Germline trimming cut 4 bases from V and 4 bases from J; bases unmatched to any gene: 4. CDR1 SEHNR and CDR2 FQNEAQ come from the germline V gene (reference sequence). The CDR3 covers 15 residues. Sequencing was performed with immunoSEQ multiplex PCR; in TCRdb, only in-frame clones are kept and a portion is missing. The sample includes about 150,000 clones, 84% seen only once; the top ten take 2.5% to 3%. During active infection, Seattle patients enrolled and were then monitored through disease. The sequenced sample consisted of peripheral blood. This chain links TRBV7-9 with TRBJ2-1; 10 nucleotides align to TRBD2. This clonotype was sampled from a woman older than 75 with COVID-19, enrolled during active disease. CDR3 sequence (DNA): TGTGCCAGCAGCTGGAGCGGGGGGGCTTACAATGAGCAGTTCTTC. It codes for CASSWSGGAYNEQFF.